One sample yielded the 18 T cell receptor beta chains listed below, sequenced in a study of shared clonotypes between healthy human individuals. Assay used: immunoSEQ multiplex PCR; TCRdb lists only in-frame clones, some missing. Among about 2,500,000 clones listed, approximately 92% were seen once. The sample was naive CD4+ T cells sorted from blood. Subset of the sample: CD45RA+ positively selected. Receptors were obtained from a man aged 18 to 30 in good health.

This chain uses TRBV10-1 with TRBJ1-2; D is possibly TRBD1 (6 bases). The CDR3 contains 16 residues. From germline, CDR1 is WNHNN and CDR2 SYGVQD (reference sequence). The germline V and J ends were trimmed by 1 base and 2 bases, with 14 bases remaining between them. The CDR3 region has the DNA TGCGCCAGCAGTGAGTACGGACAGTTTTTAAACTATGGCTACACCTTC. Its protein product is CASSEYGQFLNYGYTF.

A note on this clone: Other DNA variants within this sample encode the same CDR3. This CDR3 reads CASSLGSYEQYF. The CDR3 nucleotides read TGTGCCAGCAGTTTAGGATCCTACGAGCAGTACTTC. The rearrangement uses TRBV28 and TRBJ2-7; D unclear. Looked up from germline, CDR1 is MDHEN and CDR2 is SYDVKM. V was clipped by 2 bases and J by 1 base, with 3 bases between them. This CDR3 is built from 12 residues.

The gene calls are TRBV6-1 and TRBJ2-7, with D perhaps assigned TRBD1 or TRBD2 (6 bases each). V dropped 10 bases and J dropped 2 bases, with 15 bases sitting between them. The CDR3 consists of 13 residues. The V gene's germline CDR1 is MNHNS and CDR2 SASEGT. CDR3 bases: TGTGCCACGGGGGCAGTCCTGCCCTACGAGCAGTACTTC. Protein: CATGAVLPYEQYF.

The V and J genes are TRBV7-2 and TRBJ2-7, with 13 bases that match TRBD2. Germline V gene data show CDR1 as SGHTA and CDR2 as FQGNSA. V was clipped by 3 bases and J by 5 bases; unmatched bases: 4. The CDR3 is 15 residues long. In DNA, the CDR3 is TGTGCCAGCAGCTTCGGGACTAGCGGGATGAACGAGCAGTACTTC. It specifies CASSFGTSGMNEQYF.

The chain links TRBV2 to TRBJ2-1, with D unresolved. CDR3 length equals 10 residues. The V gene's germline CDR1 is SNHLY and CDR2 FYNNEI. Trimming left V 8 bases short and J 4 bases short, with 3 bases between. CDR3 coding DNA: TGTGCCAGCTATTACAATGAGCAGTTCTTC. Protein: CASYYNEQFF. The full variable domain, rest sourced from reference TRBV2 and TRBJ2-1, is EPEVTQTPSHQVTQMGQEVILRCVPISNHLYFYWYRQILGQKVEFLVSFYNNEISEKSEIFDDQFSVERPDGSNFTLKIRSTKLEDSAMYFCASYYNEQFFGPGTRLTVL.

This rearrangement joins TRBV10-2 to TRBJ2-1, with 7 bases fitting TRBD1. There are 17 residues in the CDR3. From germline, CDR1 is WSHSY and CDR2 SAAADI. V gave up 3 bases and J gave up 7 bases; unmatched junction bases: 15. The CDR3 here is CASSDLDRDSKMNEQFF. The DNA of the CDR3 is TGCGCCAGCAGTGATTTAGACCGGGACAGTAAGATGAATGAGCAGTTCTTC.

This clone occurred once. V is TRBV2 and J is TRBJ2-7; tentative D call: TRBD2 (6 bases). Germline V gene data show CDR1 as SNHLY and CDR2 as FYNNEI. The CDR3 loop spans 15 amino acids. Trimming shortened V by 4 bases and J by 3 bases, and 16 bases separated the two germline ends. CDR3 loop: CASSAEGRLLYEQYF. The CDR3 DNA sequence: TGTGCCAGCAGTGCGGAGGGAAGACTCCTCTACGAGCAGTACTTC.

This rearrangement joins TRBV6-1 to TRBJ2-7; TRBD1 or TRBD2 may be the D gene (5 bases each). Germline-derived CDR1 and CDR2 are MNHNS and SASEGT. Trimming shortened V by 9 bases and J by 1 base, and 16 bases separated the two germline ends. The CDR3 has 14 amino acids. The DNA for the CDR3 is TGTGCCAGTCAAAGAGACAGCGGATCCTACGAGCAGTACTTC. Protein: CASQRDSGSYEQYF.

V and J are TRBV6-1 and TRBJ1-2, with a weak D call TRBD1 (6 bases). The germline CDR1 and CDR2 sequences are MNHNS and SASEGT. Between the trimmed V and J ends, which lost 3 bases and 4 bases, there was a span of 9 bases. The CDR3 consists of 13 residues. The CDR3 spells CASSDWGAYGYTF. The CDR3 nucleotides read TGTGCCAGCAGTGATTGGGGGGCCTATGGCTACACCTTC.

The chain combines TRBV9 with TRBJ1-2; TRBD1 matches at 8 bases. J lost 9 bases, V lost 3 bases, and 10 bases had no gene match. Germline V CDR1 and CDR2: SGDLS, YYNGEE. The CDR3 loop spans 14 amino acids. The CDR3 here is CASSGEGQGLRYTF. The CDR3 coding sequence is TGTGCCAGCAGCGGAGAAGGACAGGGTCTGCGCTACACCTTC.

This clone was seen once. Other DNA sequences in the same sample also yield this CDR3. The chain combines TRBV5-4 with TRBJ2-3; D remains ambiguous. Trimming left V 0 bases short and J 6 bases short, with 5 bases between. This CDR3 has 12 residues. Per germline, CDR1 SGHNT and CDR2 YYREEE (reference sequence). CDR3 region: CASSLDGDTQYF. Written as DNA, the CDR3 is TGTGCCAGCAGCTTGGACGGGGATACGCAGTATTTT.

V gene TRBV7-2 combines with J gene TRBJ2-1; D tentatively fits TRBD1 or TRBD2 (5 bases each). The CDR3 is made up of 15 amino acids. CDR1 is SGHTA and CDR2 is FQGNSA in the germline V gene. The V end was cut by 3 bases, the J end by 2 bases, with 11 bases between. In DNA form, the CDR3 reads TGTGCCAGCAGCTTTCCCCAGGGAGCCTACAATGAGCAGTTCTTC. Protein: CASSFPQGAYNEQFF.

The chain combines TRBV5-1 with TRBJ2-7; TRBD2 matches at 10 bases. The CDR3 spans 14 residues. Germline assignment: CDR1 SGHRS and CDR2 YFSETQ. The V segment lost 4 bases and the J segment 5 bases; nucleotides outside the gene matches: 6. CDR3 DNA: TGCGCCAGCAGCGAAACTAGCGGGGCGAACGAGCAGTACTTC. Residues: CASSETSGANEQYF.

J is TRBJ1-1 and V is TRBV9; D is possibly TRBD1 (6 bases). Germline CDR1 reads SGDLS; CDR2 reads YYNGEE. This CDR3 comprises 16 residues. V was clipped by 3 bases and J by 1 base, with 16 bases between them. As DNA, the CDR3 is TGTGCCAGCAGCGAGGGGGAGAGGCTAGGGAACACTGAAGCTTTCTTT. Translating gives CASSEGERLGNTEAFF.

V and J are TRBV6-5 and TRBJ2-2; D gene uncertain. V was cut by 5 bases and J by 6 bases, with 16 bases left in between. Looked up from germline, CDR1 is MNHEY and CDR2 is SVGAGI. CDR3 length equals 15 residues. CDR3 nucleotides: TGTGCCAGCAGTCGACGGTTGGTGCAGGCCGGGGAGCTGTTTTTT. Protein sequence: CASSRRLVQAGELFF.

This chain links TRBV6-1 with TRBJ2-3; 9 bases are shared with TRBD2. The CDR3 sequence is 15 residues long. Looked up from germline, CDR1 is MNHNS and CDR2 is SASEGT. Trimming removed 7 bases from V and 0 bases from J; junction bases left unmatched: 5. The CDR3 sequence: CASKGTSSSTDTQYF. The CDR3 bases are TGTGCCAGCAAAGGGACTAGCTCTAGCACAGATACGCAGTATTTT.

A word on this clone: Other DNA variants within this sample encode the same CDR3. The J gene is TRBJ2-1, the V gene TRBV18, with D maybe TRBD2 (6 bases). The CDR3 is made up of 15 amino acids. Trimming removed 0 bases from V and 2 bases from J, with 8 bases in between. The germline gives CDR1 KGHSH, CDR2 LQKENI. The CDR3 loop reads CASSPPSGTYNEQFF. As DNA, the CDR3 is TGTGCCAGCTCACCACCTAGCGGCACCTACAATGAGCAGTTCTTC.

As DNA, the CDR3 is TGTGCCAGCAGTCCAAACTACGAGCAGTACTTC. Its translation: CASSPNYEQYF. This chain uses TRBV6-1 with TRBJ2-7; D is undetermined. V lost 5 bases to trimming and J lost 3 bases, with 5 bases between them. The germline CDR1 and CDR2 sequences are MNHNS and SASEGT. The CDR3 length is 11 residues.